This record covers a single T cell receptor (beta chain). Mismatch with germline at one junction end may stem from a read error. The sample is drawn from a study of blood T cell repertoires in COVID-19. Background on the study: Specimens from acute and convalescent COVID-19 originated in the United States, Italy and Spain. In each case, the material was cDNA or gDNA derived from T cells, B-cell-depleted T cells, or PBMCs.

Authors' data handling: Reference gene primer amplification in the assay estimated nucleated cell counts. Sequencing was performed with immunoSEQ multiplex PCR; in TCRdb, only in-frame clones are kept and a portion is missing. V and J calls and clone size are those listed in that table; D and trimming were worked out from the DNA. The table shows around 280,000 clones, with approximately 83% occurring only once. The CDR3 is 14 residues long. Looked up from germline, CDR1 is MDHEN and CDR2 is SYDVKM. The gene calls are TRBV28 and TRBJ2-7, with D unclear. Sample: peripheral blood. The TCR originated in a woman aged 25 to 39 who had recovered from COVID-19. The CDR3 reads CASTPRLGPSPKNF. The DNA of the CDR3 is TGTGCCAGCACCCCCCGGCTAGGTCCTTCCCCTAAAAACTTC.